This T cell receptor beta chain emerged from a study of OX40 agonist ivuxolimab in advanced cancers. Study at large: Patients were treated with ivuxolimab, an agonistic anti-OX40 (CD134) antibody. Dose-escalation patients were diagnosed with hepatocellular carcinoma, melanoma, renal cell cancer or head and neck cancer.

Findings and limits, study-wide: Antigen specificity of clonally expanded peripheral T cells was not established.

This clone appeared a single time. Its matching antigen is unknown. V lost 4 bases to trimming and J lost 3 bases; unmatched junction nucleotides: 4. CDR3 length: 14 amino acids. CDR1 and CDR2 from the germline V gene are MNHEY and SVGAGI. Method: immunoSEQ multiplex PCR; TCRdb's copy keeps in-frame clones and lacks some. This sample has more than 60,000 clones, with roughly four fifths found just once. The TCR originated in an adult with an advanced solid tumor such as melanoma, head and neck, liver or kidney cancer. The material was CD4+ or CD8+ T cells sorted from blood, obtained in a trial of the OX40 agonist ivuxolimab. The rearrangement uses TRBV6-5 and TRBJ2-3; TRBD2 matches 7 bases. The CDR3 protein is CASSSILATDTQYF. In DNA form, the CDR3 reads TGTGCCAGCAGTTCAATACTAGCGACAGATACGCAGTATTTT.